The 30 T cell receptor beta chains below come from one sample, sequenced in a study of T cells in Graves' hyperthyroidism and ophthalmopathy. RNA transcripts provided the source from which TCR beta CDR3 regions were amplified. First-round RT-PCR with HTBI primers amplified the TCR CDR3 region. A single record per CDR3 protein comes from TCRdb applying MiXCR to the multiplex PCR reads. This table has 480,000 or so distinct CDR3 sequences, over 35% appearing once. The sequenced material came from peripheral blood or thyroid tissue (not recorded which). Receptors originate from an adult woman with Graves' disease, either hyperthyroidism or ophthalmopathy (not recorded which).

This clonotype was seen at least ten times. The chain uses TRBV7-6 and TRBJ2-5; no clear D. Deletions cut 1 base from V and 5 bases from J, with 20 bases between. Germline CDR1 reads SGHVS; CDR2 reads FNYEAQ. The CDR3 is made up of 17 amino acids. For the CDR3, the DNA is TGTGCCAGCAGCTTAGTTTTTTCCTCCCTGCGGCGGGAGACCCAGTACTTC. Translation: CASSLVFSSLRRETQYF.

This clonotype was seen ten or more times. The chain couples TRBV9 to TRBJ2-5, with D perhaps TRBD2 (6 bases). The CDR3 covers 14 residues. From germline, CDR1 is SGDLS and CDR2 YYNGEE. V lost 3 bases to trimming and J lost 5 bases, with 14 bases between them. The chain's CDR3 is CASSARGNGETQYF. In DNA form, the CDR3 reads TGTGCCAGCAGCGCCCGCGGGAATGGGGAGACCCAGTACTTC.

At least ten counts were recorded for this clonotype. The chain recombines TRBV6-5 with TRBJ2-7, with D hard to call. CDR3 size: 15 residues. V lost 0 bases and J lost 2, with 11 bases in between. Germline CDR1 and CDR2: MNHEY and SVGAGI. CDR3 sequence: CASSYSPLRAYEQYF. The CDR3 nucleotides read TGTGCCAGCAGTTACTCGCCACTACGGGCCTACGAGCAGTACTTC.

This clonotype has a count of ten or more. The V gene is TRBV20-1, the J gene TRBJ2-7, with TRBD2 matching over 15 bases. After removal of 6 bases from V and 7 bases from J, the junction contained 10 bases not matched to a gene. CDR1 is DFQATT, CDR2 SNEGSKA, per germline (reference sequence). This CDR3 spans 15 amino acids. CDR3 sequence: CSARTSGRAEEEQYF. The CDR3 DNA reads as TGCAGTGCAAGGACTAGCGGGAGGGCGGAGGAGGAGCAGTACTTC.

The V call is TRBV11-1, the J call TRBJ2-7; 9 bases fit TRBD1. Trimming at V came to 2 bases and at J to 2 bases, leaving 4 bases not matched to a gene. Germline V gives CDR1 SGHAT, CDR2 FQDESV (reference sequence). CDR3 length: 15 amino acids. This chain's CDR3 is CASSLRGQGTYEQYF. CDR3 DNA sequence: TGTGCCAGCAGCTTAAGGGGACAGGGTACCTACGAGCAGTACTTC.

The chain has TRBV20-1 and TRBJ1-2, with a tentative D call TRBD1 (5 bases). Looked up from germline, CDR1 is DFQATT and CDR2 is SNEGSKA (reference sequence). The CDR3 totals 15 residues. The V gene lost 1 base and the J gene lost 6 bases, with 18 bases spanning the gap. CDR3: CSARALTSGDDGYTF. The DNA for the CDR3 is TGCAGTGCTAGAGCCCTGACTAGCGGGGACGATGGCTACACCTTC.

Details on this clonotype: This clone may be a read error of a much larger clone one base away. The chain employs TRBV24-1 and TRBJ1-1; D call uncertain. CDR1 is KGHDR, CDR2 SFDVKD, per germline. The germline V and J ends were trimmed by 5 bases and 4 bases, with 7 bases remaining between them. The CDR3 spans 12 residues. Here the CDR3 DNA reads TGTGCCACCAGTGGGACGGGCACTGAAGCTTTCTTT. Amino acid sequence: CATSGTGTEAFF.

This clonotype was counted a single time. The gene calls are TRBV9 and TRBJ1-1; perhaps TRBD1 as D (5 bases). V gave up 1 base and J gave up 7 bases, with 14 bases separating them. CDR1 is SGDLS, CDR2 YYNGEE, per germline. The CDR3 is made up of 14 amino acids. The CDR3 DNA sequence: TGTGCCAGCAGCGTAACGGGGGTGACTAATGAAGCTTTCTTT. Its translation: CASSVTGVTNEAFF.

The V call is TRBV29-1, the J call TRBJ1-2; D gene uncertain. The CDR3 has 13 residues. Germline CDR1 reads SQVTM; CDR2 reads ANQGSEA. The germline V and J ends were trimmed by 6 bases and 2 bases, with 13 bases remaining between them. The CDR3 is CSVPPKENYGYTF. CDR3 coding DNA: TGCAGCGTCCCACCGAAGGAGAACTATGGCTACACCTTC.

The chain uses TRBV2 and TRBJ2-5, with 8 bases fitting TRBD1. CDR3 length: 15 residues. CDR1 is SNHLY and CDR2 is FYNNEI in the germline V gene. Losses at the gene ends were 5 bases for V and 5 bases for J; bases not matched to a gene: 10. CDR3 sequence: CASSLDRATGETQYF. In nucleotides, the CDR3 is TGTGCCAGCAGTTTGGACAGGGCGACAGGGGAGACCCAGTACTTC. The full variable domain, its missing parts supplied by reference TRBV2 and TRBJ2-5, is EPEVTQTPSHQVTQMGQEVILRCVPISNHLYFYWYRQILGQKVEFLVSFYNNEISEKSEIFDDQFSVERPDGSNFTLKIRSTKLEDSAMYFCASSLDRATGETQYFGPGTRLLVL.

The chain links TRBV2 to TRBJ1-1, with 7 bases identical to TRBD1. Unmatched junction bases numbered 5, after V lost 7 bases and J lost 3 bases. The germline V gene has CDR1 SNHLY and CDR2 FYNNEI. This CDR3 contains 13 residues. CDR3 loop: CASNFGTDTEAFF. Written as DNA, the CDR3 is TGTGCCAGCAACTTCGGGACAGACACTGAAGCTTTCTTT.

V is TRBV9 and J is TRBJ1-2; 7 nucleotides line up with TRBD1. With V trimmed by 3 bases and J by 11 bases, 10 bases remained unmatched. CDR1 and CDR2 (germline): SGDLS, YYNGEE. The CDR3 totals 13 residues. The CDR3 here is CASSAWTGVEYTF. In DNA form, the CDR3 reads TGTGCCAGCAGCGCCTGGACAGGAGTCGAGTACACCTTC.

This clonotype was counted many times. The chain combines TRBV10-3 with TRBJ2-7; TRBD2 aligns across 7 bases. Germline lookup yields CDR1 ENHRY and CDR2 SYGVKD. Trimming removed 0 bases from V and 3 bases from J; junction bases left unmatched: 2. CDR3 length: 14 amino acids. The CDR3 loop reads CAISESSGFYEQYF. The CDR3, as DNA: TGTGCCATCAGTGAGTCTAGCGGGTTCTACGAGCAGTACTTC.

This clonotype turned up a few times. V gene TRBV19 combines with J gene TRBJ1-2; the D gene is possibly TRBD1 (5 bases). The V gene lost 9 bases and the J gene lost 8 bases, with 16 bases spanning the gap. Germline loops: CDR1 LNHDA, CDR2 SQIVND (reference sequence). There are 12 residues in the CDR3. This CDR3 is CASTNGGIGYTF. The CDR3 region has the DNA TGTGCCAGCACGAACGGGGGGATCGGCTACACCTTC. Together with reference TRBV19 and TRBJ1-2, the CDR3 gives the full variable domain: DGGITQSPKYLFRKEGQNVTLSCEQNLNHDAMYWYRQDPGQGLRLIYYSQIVNDFQKGDIAEGYSVSREKKESFPLTVTSAQKNPTAFYLCASTNGGIGYTFGSGTRLTVV.

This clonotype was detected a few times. The CDR3 DNA reads TGTGCCAGCAGCCTCCCCAGCGCCCGCTACGAGCAGTACTTC. This gives the protein CASSLPSARYEQYF. The V gene is TRBV3-2, the J gene TRBJ2-7; the table's D call, TRBD1, has no DNA check behind it. TRBV3-2 is designated a pseudogene. The CDR3 runs 14 residues.

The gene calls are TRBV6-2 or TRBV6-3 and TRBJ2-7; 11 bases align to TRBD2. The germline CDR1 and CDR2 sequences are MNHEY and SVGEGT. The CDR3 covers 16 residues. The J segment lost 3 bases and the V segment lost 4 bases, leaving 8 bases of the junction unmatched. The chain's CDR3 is CASSLLAGVGLYEQYF. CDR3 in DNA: TGTGCCAGCAGTTTACTAGCGGGAGTGGGTCTCTACGAGCAGTACTTC.

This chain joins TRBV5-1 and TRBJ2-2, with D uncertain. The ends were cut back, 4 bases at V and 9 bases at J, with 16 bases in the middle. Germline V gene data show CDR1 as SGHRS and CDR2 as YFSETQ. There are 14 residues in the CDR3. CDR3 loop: CASSPILSARELFF. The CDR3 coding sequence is TGCGCCAGCAGCCCCATACTAAGTGCGAGGGAGCTGTTTTTT.

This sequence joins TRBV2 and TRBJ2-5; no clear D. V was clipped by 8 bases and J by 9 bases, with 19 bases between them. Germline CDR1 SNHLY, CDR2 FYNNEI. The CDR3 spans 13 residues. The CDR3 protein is CASSNWANQPQYF. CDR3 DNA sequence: TGTGCCAGCTCTAATTGGGCAAATCAGCCCCAGTACTTC. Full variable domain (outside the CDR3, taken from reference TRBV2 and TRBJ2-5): EPEVTQTPSHQVTQMGQEVILRCVPISNHLYFYWYRQILGQKVEFLVSFYNNEISEKSEIFDDQFSVERPDGSNFTLKIRSTKLEDSAMYFCASSNWANQPQYFGPGTRLLVL.

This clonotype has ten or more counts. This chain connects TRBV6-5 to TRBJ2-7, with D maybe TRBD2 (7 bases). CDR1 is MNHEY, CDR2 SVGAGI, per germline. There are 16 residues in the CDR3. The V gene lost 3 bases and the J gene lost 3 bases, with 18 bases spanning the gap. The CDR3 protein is CASSYGRGARGYEQYF. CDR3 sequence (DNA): TGTGCCAGCAGTTATGGCCGGGGGGCTCGGGGCTACGAGCAGTACTTC.

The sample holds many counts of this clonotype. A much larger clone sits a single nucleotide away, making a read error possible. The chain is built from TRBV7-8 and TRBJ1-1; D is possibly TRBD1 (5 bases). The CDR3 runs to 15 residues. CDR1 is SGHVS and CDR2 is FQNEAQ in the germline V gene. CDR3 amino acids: CVSSGRDRLNTEAFF. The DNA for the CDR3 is TGTGTCAGCAGCGGCCGGGACCGACTGAACACTGAAGCTTTCTTT.

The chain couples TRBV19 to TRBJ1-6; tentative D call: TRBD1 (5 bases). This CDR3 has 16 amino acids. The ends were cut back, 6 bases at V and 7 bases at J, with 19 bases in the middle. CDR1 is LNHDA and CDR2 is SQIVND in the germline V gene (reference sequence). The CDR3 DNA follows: TGTGCCAGTAGACGACGTCGGGACGCCCGAAATTCACCCCTCCACTTT. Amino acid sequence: CASRRRRDARNSPLHF.

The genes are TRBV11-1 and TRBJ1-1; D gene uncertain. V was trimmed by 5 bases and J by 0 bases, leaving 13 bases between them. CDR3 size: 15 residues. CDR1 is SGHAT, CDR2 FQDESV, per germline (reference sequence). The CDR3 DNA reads TGTGCCAGCAGCGCCTCCGTCCCAATGAACACTGAAGCTTTCTTT. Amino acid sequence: CASSASVPMNTEAFF.

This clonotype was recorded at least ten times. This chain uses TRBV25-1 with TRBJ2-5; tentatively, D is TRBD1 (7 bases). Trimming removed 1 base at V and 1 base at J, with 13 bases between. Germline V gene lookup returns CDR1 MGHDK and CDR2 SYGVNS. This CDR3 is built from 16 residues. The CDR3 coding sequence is TGTGCCAGCAGTGAATGGCAGGGGGGATTCCAAGAGACCCAGTACTTC. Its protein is CASSEWQGGFQETQYF.

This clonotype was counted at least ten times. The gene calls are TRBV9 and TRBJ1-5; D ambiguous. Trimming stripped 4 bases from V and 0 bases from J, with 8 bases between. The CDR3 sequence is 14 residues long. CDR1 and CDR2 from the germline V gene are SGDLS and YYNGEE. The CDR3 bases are TGTGCCAGCAGCCCCGGGCCTAGCAATCAGCCCCAGCATTTT. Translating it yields CASSPGPSNQPQHF.

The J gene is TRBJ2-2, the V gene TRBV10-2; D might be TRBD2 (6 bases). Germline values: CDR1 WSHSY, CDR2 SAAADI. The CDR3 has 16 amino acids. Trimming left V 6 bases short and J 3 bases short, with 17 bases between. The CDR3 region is CASSALGRWDTGELFF. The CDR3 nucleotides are TGCGCCAGCAGCGCCCTCGGGAGATGGGACACCGGGGAGCTGTTTTTT.

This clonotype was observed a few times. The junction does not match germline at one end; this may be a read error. The CDR3 DNA sequence: TGTGCCAGCAGTGGCTCGGGACTAGCGGGGGACGAGCAGTACTTC. Its translation is CASSGSGLAGDEQYF. The gene calls are TRBV10-3 and TRBJ2-7; 14 positions match TRBD2. Germline V gene lookup returns CDR1 ENHRY and CDR2 SYGVKD. The CDR3 length is 15 residues.

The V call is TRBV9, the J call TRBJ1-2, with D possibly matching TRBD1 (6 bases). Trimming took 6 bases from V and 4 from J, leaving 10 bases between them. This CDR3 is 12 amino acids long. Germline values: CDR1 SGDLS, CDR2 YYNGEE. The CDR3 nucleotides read TGTGCCAGCATGACAGGCCCCTATGGCTACACCTTC. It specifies CASMTGPYGYTF.

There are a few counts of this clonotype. The CDR3 loop is CASSEGVANTGELFF. CDR3 DNA sequence: TGTGCCAGCAGTGAAGGGGTAGCGAACACCGGGGAGCTGTTTTTT. The chain links TRBV7-2 to TRBJ2-2; tentatively, D is TRBD1 (5 bases). The CDR3 is 15 amino acids. V was clipped by 6 bases and J by 0 bases, with 11 bases between them. In germline, CDR1 is SGHTA, CDR2 FQGNSA.

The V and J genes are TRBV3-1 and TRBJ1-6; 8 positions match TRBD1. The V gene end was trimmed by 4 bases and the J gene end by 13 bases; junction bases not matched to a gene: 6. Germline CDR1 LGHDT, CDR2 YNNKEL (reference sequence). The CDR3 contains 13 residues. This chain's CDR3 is CASSLTGGMPLHF. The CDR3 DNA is TGTGCCAGCAGCCTTACAGGGGGGATGCCCCTCCACTTT.

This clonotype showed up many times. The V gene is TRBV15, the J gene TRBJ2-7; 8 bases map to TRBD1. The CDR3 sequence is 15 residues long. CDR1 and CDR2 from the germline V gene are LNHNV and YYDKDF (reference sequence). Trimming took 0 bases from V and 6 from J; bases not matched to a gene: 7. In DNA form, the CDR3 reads TGTGCCACCAGCAGAGACTTTGCAGGGGGCCGCGAGCAGTACTTC. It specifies CATSRDFAGGREQYF.